This entry lists 12 T cell receptor beta chains sequenced from one sample in a study of glioma-infiltrating T cells after dendritic cell vaccination. Documented time point: after dendritic cell vaccination, including at tumor progression/relapse. Only in-frame clones appear in the TCRdb table, and some are missing; sequencing was by immunoSEQ multiplex PCR. This table has 80,000 to 95,000 clones, roughly 85% appearing once. The source material was blood, sampled after dendritic cell vaccination. These TCRs come from a human donor with glioblastoma.

The genes are TRBV1 and TRBJ1-5; the table's D gene call, TRBD1, was not cross checked with the DNA. TRBV1 is annotated as a pseudogene. The length of the CDR3 is 14 residues. DNA for the CDR3: TGCACCAGCAGCCACACACAACGCAATCAGCCCCAGCATTTT. It yields the protein CTSSHTQRNQPQHF.

The chain has TRBV6-5 and TRBJ1-4; 8 bases align to TRBD1. The CDR3 contains 16 residues. Trimming took 0 bases from V and 7 from J; bases not matched to a gene: 7. Germline CDR1 is MNHEY and CDR2 is SVGAGI. The CDR3 DNA sequence: TGTGCCAGCAGTTACTCGTGGACAGGGAAATCTGAAAAACTGTTTTTT. Its translation: CASSYSWTGKSEKLFF.

V is TRBV5-1 and J is TRBJ2-7, with D maybe TRBD2 (5 bases). The CDR3 has 16 amino acids. Germline V gives CDR1 SGHRS, CDR2 YFSETQ. V lost 4 bases and J 5 bases, leaving 22 bases between the germline ends. CDR3 bases: TGCGCCAGCAGCCCGGGATTGGGTAGCTTAAACCACGAGCAGTACTTC. Encoded protein: CASSPGLGSLNHEQYF.

This sequence joins TRBV5-1 and TRBJ2-1; no firm D call. The ends were cut back, 1 base at V and 7 bases at J, with 9 bases in the middle. Per the germline V gene, CDR1 is SGHRS and CDR2 is YFSETQ. The CDR3 has 13 residues. DNA of the CDR3: TGCGCCAGCAGCTTGTCTCCTAAGAATGAGCAGTTCTTC. Its protein product is CASSLSPKNEQFF.

The J gene is TRBJ2-7, the V gene TRBV7-9; possible D gene TRBD1, 5 bases. Trimming stripped 5 bases from V and 5 bases from J, with 13 bases between. This CDR3 has 13 residues. CDR1 SEHNR and CDR2 FQNEAQ come from the germline V gene (reference sequence). In nucleotides, the CDR3 is TGTGCCAGCAGCCACAGGACCACAAACGAGCAGTACTTC. It specifies CASSHRTTNEQYF.

The CDR3 nucleotides are TGTGCCAGCAGCGAGATTCCGGGACAAAACTATGGCTACACCTTC. This sequence encodes CASSEIPGQNYGYTF. The rearrangement links TRBV7-3 to TRBJ1-2; a possible D gene is TRBD1 (6 bases). The CDR3 has 15 amino acids. V was cut by 5 bases and J by 2 bases, with 15 bases left in between. Germline CDR1 is SGHTA and CDR2 is FQGTGA.

CDR3 sequence: CASSSPAGSSGNTIYF. The CDR3 region has the DNA TGTGCCAGCAGTTCCCCGGCCGGGAGCTCTGGAAACACCATATATTTT. The chain uses TRBV28 and TRBJ1-3, with no clear D. From germline, CDR1 is MDHEN and CDR2 SYDVKM. With 4 bases removed from V and 0 bases from J, the gap between germline ends came to 13 bases. This CDR3 region has 16 residues.

V usage is TRBV7-9 and J usage is TRBJ2-1; D may be TRBD2 (6 bases). CDR1 and CDR2 from the germline V gene are SEHNR and FQNEAQ (reference sequence). The CDR3 loop spans 14 amino acids. The V and J ends lost 4 bases and 8 bases respectively, with 15 bases between them. CDR3 bases: TGTGCCAGCAGCTCGATCGGGGGTCTCGATGAGCAGTTCTTC. Translated, it gives CASSSIGGLDEQFF.

The gene calls are TRBV18 and TRBJ1-1; possible D gene TRBD1, 5 bases. CDR1 and CDR2 from the germline V gene are KGHSH and LQKENI. This CDR3 is built from 13 residues. V was clipped by 2 bases and J by 7 bases, with 11 bases between them. The CDR3 protein is CASSPSQGFEAFF. The CDR3 region has the DNA TGTGCCAGCTCACCAAGCCAGGGTTTTGAAGCTTTCTTT.

The chain uses TRBV2 and TRBJ2-7; 7 bases fit TRBD2. Germline V lookup: CDR1 SNHLY, CDR2 FYNNEI. After removal of 2 bases from V and 6 bases from J, the junction contained 10 bases not matched to a gene. The CDR3 runs 15 residues. CDR3 bases: TGTGCCAGCAGTGAACCCCGGACTAGGGGCTCCGAGCAGTACTTC. Its translation: CASSEPRTRGSEQYF.

The chain has TRBV19 and TRBJ2-3; 8 bases line up with TRBD2. Per the germline V gene, CDR1 is LNHDA and CDR2 is SQIVND (reference sequence). The length of the CDR3 is 14 residues. V lost 6 bases, J lost 2 bases, and 4 bases stayed unmatched. For the CDR3, the DNA is TGTGCCAGTAGGTTAGCGGGGTACACAGATACGCAGTATTTT. Its protein product is CASRLAGYTDTQYF. Complete variable domain (other parts from reference TRBV19 and TRBJ2-3): DGGITQSPKYLFRKEGQNVTLSCEQNLNHDAMYWYRQDPGQGLRLIYYSQIVNDFQKGDIAEGYSVSREKKESFPLTVTSAQKNPTAFYLCASRLAGYTDTQYFGPGTRLTVL.

The J gene is TRBJ2-5, the V gene TRBV9; 9 positions agree with TRBD1. The J call may be incorrect, as the DNA end agrees better with TRBJ2-7. This CDR3 has 15 residues. CDR1 is SGDLS, CDR2 YYNGEE, per germline. CDR3 loop: CASSVGDRDPHEQYF. DNA of the CDR3: TGTGCCAGCAGCGTAGGGGACAGGGATCCCCACGAGCAGTACTTC.